This section outlines one T cell receptor beta chain sequence together with its context. TCRdb re-called the 5' RACE reads with MiXCR, one entry per CDR3 protein. The sample consists of around 23,000 distinct CDR3 sequences, about 15% of them appearing once. The trim removed 5 bases at V and 4 bases at J, leaving 4 bases unmatched. CDR1 and CDR2 (germline): SGHTA, FQGNSA. The CDR3 totals 14 residues. These data are taken from a study of CD8 T cells in ankylosing spondylitis. The genes are TRBV7-2 and TRBJ1-4; 7 bases match TRBD1. Material: blood. This receptor was obtained from a male donor with ankylosing spondylitis or in good health (not recorded which). In DNA form, the CDR3 reads TGTGCCAGCAGCCGGACAGGATTTAATGAAAAACTGTTTTTT. Translation gives CASSRTGFNEKLFF.